A selection of T cell receptor beta chains follows, all from one sample in a study of T-cell memory formation after mild COVID-19. From the 5' RACE reads, TCRdb called clonotypes with MiXCR, one entry per CDR3 protein. The sample lists some 57,000 distinct CDR3 sequences, less than 15% occurring once. Input material: PBMCs or a T cell subset sorted from them (not recorded which). The origin of the receptors is a man aged 18 to 29 who had mild COVID-19 (a few samples of this study predate the infection). Cell type and time point are not known. CDR3s include the opening cysteine and the closing phenylalanine or tryptophan. The order of the fields is V gene, J gene, D gene, clone size, CDR3 protein, CDR3 DNA. D genes are given only for firm matches. Clone size is not always given. Where it is, it says once, few, many or a class for expanded clones.

v_gene: TRBV7-6; j_gene: TRBJ1-1; d_gene: .; abundance: few; CDR3aa: CASSLGGTRTEAFF; CDR3nt: TGTGCCAGCAGCTTGGGGGGGACGAGGACTGAAGCTTTCTTT
v_gene: TRBV4-3; j_gene: TRBJ2-3; d_gene: .; abundance: .; CDR3aa: CASSQGVGTDTQYF; CDR3nt: TGCGCCAGCAGCCAAGGAGTGGGCACAGATACGCAGTATTTT
v_gene: TRBV12-3/TRBV12-4; j_gene: TRBJ1-1; d_gene: .; abundance: many; CDR3aa: CASSLGGNTEAFF; CDR3nt: TGTGCCAGCAGCTTAGGGGGGAACACTGAAGCTTTCTTT
v_gene: TRBV12-3/TRBV12-4; j_gene: TRBJ2-2; d_gene: TRBD1; abundance: few; CDR3aa: CASSWTGSTGELFF; CDR3nt: TGTGCCAGTTCCTGGACAGGGTCGACCGGGGAGCTGTTTTTT
v_gene: TRBV11-2; j_gene: TRBJ2-5; d_gene: .; abundance: many; CDR3aa: CASSSRQTEETQYF; CDR3nt: TGTGCCAGCAGCTCCAGGCAAACTGAGGAGACCCAGTACTTC
v_gene: TRBV7-3; j_gene: TRBJ1-2; d_gene: TRBD1; abundance: .; CDR3aa: CASSQGAPGQGFGYTF; CDR3nt: TGTGCCAGCAGTCAAGGCGCCCCGGGACAGGGCTTTGGCTACACCTTC
v_gene: TRBV12-3/TRBV12-4; j_gene: TRBJ2-1; d_gene: TRBD2; abundance: few; CDR3aa: CASSLRLAEYNEQFF; CDR3nt: TGTGCCAGCAGTCTGCGACTAGCGGAGTACAATGAGCAGTTCTTC
v_gene: TRBV5-5; j_gene: TRBJ1-2; d_gene: .; abundance: .; CDR3aa: CASSEHWAGYTF; CDR3nt: TGTGCCAGCAGCGAACACTGGGCTGGCTACACCTTC
v_gene: TRBV4-3; j_gene: TRBJ2-2; d_gene: .; abundance: many; CDR3aa: CASTTGFTTGELFF; CDR3nt: TGCGCCAGCACCACCGGGTTCACCACCGGGGAGCTGTTTTTT
v_gene: TRBV20-1; j_gene: TRBJ1-5; d_gene: TRBD1; abundance: many; CDR3aa: CSAAGQGRSNQPQHF; CDR3nt: TGCAGTGCTGCTGGACAGGGTAGGAGCAATCAGCCCCAGCATTTT
v_gene: TRBV5-1; j_gene: TRBJ2-2; d_gene: .; abundance: few; CDR3aa: CASTKNRWGDTGELFF; CDR3nt: TGCGCCAGCACCAAGAATCGGTGGGGAGACACCGGGGAGCTGTTTTTT
v_gene: TRBV7-3; j_gene: TRBJ1-6; d_gene: TRBD1; abundance: few; CDR3aa: CASAEQGVTSPLHF; CDR3nt: TGTGCCAGTGCAGAACAGGGGGTCACTTCACCCCTCCACTTT
v_gene: TRBV6-2/TRBV6-3; j_gene: TRBJ2-3; d_gene: TRBD2; abundance: few; CDR3aa: CASSYNSGGTDTQYF; CDR3nt: TGTGCCAGCAGTTACAATAGCGGGGGCACAGATACGCAGTATTTT
v_gene: TRBV3-1; j_gene: TRBJ2-1; d_gene: .; abundance: many; CDR3aa: CASSHLMGGPNEQFF; CDR3nt: TGTGCCAGCAGCCACTTGATGGGGGGCCCCAATGAGCAGTTCTTC
v_gene: TRBV20-1; j_gene: TRBJ2-2; d_gene: .; abundance: .; CDR3aa: CSARDYEDTGELFF; CDR3nt: TGCAGTGCTAGAGATTACGAGGACACCGGGGAGCTGTTTTTT
v_gene: TRBV5-1; j_gene: TRBJ1-1; d_gene: .; abundance: few; CDR3aa: CASSFHGIGSGAFF; CDR3nt: TGCGCCAGCAGCTTCCATGGTATCGGGAGTGGGGCTTTCTTT
v_gene: TRBV28; j_gene: TRBJ2-3; d_gene: TRBD2; abundance: .; CDR3aa: CASSFLAGTDTQYF; CDR3nt: TGTGCCAGCAGTTTTCTAGCGGGGACAGATACGCAGTATTTT
v_gene: TRBV5-4; j_gene: TRBJ2-3; d_gene: .; abundance: few; CDR3aa: CASSLDLKMGDTQYF; CDR3nt: TGTGCCAGCAGCTTGGATCTCAAAATGGGAGATACGCAGTATTTT
v_gene: TRBV3-1; j_gene: TRBJ1-5; d_gene: .; abundance: .; CDR3aa: CASSLDSVNQPQHF; CDR3nt: TGTGCCAGCAGCTTGGACAGCGTCAATCAGCCCCAGCATTTT
v_gene: TRBV7-2; j_gene: TRBJ2-1; d_gene: TRBD2; abundance: .; CDR3aa: CASSAGLAGGNEQFF; CDR3nt: TGTGCCAGCAGCGCCGGACTAGCGGGGGGAAATGAGCAGTTCTTC
v_gene: TRBV10-3; j_gene: TRBJ2-1; d_gene: .; abundance: .; CDR3aa: CAISGGPSYNEQFF; CDR3nt: TGTGCCATCAGTGGGGGTCCTTCCTACAATGAGCAGTTCTTC
v_gene: TRBV10-3; j_gene: TRBJ2-2; d_gene: TRBD2; abundance: few; CDR3aa: CATLSGLAGGTGELFF; CDR3nt: TGTGCCACTCTTTCGGGACTAGCGGGGGGCACCGGGGAGCTGTTTTTT
v_gene: TRBV19; j_gene: TRBJ1-2; d_gene: .; abundance: few; CDR3aa: CASSIDRRGIGYTF; CDR3nt: TGTGCCAGTAGTATAGATCGCCGAGGGATTGGCTACACCTTC
v_gene: TRBV7-2; j_gene: TRBJ1-1; d_gene: .; abundance: few; CDR3aa: CASSRGTANTEAFF; CDR3nt: TGTGCCAGCAGCAGGGGGACCGCGAACACTGAAGCTTTCTTT
v_gene: TRBV7-6; j_gene: TRBJ1-4; d_gene: .; abundance: .; CDR3aa: CASSFSGTTNEKLFF; CDR3nt: TGTGCCAGCAGCTTTAGCGGGACAACTAATGAAAAACTGTTTTTT
v_gene: TRBV7-2; j_gene: TRBJ1-1; d_gene: .; abundance: .; CDR3aa: CASSPTRGNTEAFF; CDR3nt: TGTGCCAGCAGTCCCACCAGGGGGAACACTGAAGCTTTCTTT
v_gene: TRBV5-1; j_gene: TRBJ1-6; d_gene: .; abundance: many; CDR3aa: CASSLEFGRIEYSPLHF; CDR3nt: TGCGCCAGCAGCTTGGAGTTCGGCAGAATAGAGTATTCACCCCTCCACTTT
v_gene: TRBV20-1; j_gene: TRBJ2-1; d_gene: TRBD2; abundance: .; CDR3aa: CSVPTTSGGYNEQFF; CDR3nt: TGCAGTGTTCCAACCACTAGCGGGGGATACAATGAGCAGTTCTTC
v_gene: TRBV18; j_gene: TRBJ2-7; d_gene: TRBD1; abundance: few; CDR3aa: CASSPRPPGQGAYEQYF; CDR3nt: TGTGCCAGCTCACCACGTCCCCCGGGACAGGGGGCCTACGAGCAGTACTTC
v_gene: TRBV7-9; j_gene: TRBJ2-1; d_gene: TRBD2; abundance: many; CDR3aa: CASSLKRGGLDEQFF; CDR3nt: TGTGCCAGCAGCTTGAAGCGGGGGGGCCTCGATGAGCAGTTCTTC
v_gene: TRBV6-2/TRBV6-3; j_gene: TRBJ2-5; d_gene: TRBD2; abundance: many; CDR3aa: CASSYDGSGGWAETQYF; CDR3nt: TGTGCCAGCAGTTACGACGGTAGCGGGGGTTGGGCAGAGACCCAGTACTTC
v_gene: TRBV2; j_gene: TRBJ2-3; d_gene: .; abundance: .; CDR3aa: CASSDFSYSDTQYF; CDR3nt: TGTGCCAGCAGTGATTTTTCTTACTCAGATACGCAGTATTTT
v_gene: TRBV19; j_gene: TRBJ1-2; d_gene: .; abundance: .; CDR3aa: CASSVDNYGYTF; CDR3nt: TGTGCCAGTAGTGTAGACAACTATGGCTACACCTTC
v_gene: TRBV10-3; j_gene: TRBJ1-1; d_gene: .; abundance: .; CDR3aa: CAIQGPTGTEAFF; CDR3nt: TGTGCCATCCAAGGCCCGACAGGCACTGAAGCTTTCTTT
v_gene: TRBV12-3/TRBV12-4; j_gene: TRBJ2-7; d_gene: .; abundance: few; CDR3aa: CASSSYRVGYEQYF; CDR3nt: TGTGCCAGCAGTTCCTACAGGGTCGGGTACGAGCAGTACTTC
v_gene: TRBV2; j_gene: TRBJ2-2; d_gene: TRBD2; abundance: few; CDR3aa: CASSGAVAGTGELFF; CDR3nt: TGTGCCAGCAGTGGCGCAGTAGCGGGGACCGGGGAGCTGTTTTTT
v_gene: TRBV5-4; j_gene: TRBJ1-2; d_gene: .; abundance: .; CDR3aa: CASSDSGGDYGYTF; CDR3nt: TGTGCCAGCAGTGACTCCGGAGGGGACTATGGCTACACCTTC
v_gene: TRBV7-3; j_gene: TRBJ2-3; d_gene: .; abundance: few; CDR3aa: CASRRGGTDTQYF; CDR3nt: TGTGCCAGCAGGCGGGGCGGCACAGATACGCAGTATTTT
v_gene: TRBV1; j_gene: TRBJ2-5; d_gene: .; abundance: .; CDR3aa: CTSSQDPSGDQETQYF; CDR3nt: TGCACCAGCAGCCAAGACCCTAGCGGGGACCAAGAGACCCAGTACTTC
v_gene: TRBV5-1; j_gene: TRBJ2-1; d_gene: .; abundance: few; CDR3aa: CASSDHLGGEQFF; CDR3nt: TGCGCCAGCAGCGATCATCTGGGGGGTGAGCAGTTCTTC
v_gene: TRBV7-3; j_gene: TRBJ2-1; d_gene: TRBD2; abundance: .; CDR3aa: CASSYAPGLEVEQFF; CDR3nt: TGTGCCAGCAGCTACGCCCCGGGACTAGAGGTCGAGCAGTTCTTC
v_gene: TRBV11-2; j_gene: TRBJ2-7; d_gene: TRBD1; abundance: many; CDR3aa: CASSFGTALYEQYF; CDR3nt: TGTGCCAGCAGCTTTGGGACAGCCCTCTACGAGCAGTACTTC
v_gene: TRBV7-2; j_gene: TRBJ1-1; d_gene: .; abundance: few; CDR3aa: CASMFQGGTEAFF; CDR3nt: TGTGCCAGCATGTTTCAGGGAGGCACTGAAGCTTTCTTT
v_gene: TRBV5-5; j_gene: TRBJ1-6; d_gene: .; abundance: .; CDR3aa: CASSITGIDSPLHF; CDR3nt: TGTGCCAGCAGCATCACAGGGATCGATTCACCCCTCCACTTT
v_gene: TRBV7-2; j_gene: TRBJ2-3; d_gene: TRBD1; abundance: few; CDR3aa: CASSPTGARDTQYF; CDR3nt: TGTGCCAGCAGCCCAACAGGGGCAAGAGATACGCAGTATTTT
v_gene: TRBV4-3; j_gene: TRBJ1-1; d_gene: .; abundance: .; CDR3aa: CASSPPSLGSIGTEAFF; CDR3nt: TGCGCCAGCAGCCCACCGAGTTTGGGGTCGATCGGGACTGAAGCTTTCTTT
v_gene: TRBV4-1; j_gene: TRBJ2-1; d_gene: .; abundance: .; CDR3aa: CASSQRREQFF; CDR3nt: TGCGCCAGCAGCCAAAGGAGAGAGCAGTTCTTC
v_gene: TRBV7-3; j_gene: TRBJ2-3; d_gene: .; abundance: many; CDR3aa: CASRRTGTTTDTQYF; CDR3nt: TGTGCCAGCAGAAGAACAGGGACTACTACAGATACGCAGTATTTT
v_gene: TRBV2; j_gene: TRBJ1-3; d_gene: .; abundance: .; CDR3aa: CASSVDRGNTIYF; CDR3nt: TGTGCCAGCAGTGTTGACAGGGGAAACACCATATATTTT
v_gene: TRBV6-2/TRBV6-3; j_gene: TRBJ1-2; d_gene: TRBD1; abundance: .; CDR3aa: CASSPKETGHYGYTF; CDR3nt: TGTGCCAGCAGTCCGAAGGAGACAGGGCACTATGGCTACACCTTC
v_gene: TRBV11-2; j_gene: TRBJ2-6; d_gene: .; abundance: .; CDR3aa: CATGANVLTF; CDR3nt: TGTGCCACCGGGGCCAACGTCCTGACTTTC